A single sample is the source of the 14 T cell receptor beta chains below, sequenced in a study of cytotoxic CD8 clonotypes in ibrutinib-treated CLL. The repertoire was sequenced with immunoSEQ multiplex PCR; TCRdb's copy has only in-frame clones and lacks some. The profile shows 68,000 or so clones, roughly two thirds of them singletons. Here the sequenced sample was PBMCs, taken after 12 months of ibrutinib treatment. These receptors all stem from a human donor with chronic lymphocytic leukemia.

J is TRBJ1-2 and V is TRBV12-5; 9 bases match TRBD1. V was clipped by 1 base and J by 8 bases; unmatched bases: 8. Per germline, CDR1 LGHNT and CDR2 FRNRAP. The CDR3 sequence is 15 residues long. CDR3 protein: CASGLDGQGLAGYTF. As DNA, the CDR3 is TGTGCTAGTGGTTTGGACGGACAGGGGTTGGCCGGCTACACCTTC.

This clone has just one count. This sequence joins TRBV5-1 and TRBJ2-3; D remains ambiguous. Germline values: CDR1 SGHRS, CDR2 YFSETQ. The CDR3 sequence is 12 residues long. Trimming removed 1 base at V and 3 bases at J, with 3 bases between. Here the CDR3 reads CASSLRTDTQYF. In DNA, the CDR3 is TGCGCCAGCAGCTTGAGGACAGATACGCAGTATTTT.

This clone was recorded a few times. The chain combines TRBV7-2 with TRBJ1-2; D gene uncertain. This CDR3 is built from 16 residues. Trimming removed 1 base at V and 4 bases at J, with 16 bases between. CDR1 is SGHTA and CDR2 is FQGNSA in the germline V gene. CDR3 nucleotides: TGTGCCAGCAGCTTAGACGTTTGGGGTAGTAGCTATGGCTACACCTTC. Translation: CASSLDVWGSSYGYTF.

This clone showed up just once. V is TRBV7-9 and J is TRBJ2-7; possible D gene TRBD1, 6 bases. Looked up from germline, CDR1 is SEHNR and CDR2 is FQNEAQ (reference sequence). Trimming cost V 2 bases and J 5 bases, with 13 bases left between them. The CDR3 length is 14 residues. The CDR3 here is CASSLMAGAHEQYF. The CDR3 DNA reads TGTGCCAGCAGCTTAATGGCAGGGGCCCACGAGCAGTACTTC. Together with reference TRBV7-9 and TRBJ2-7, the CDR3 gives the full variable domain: DTGVSQNPRHKITKRGQNVTFRCDPISEHNRLYWYRQTLGQGPEFLTYFQNEAQLEKSRLLSDRFSAERPKGSFSTLEIQRTEQGDSAMYLCASSLMAGAHEQYFGPGTRLTVT.

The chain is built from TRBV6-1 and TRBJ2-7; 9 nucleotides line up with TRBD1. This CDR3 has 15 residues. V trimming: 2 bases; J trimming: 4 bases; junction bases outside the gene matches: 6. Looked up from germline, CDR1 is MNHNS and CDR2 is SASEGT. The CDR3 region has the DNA TGTGCCAGCAGTGAACCGCCGGGACAGGGTTACGAGCAGTACTTC. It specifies CASSEPPGQGYEQYF.

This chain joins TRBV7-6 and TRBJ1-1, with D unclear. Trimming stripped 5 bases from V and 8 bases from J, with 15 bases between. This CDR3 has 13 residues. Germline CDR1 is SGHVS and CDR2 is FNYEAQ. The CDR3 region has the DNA TGTGCCAGCAGCACGTTCTCGGGATGGGAAGCTTTCTTT. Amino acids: CASSTFSGWEAFF. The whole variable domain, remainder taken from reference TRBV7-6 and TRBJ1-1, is GAGVSQSPRYKVTKRGQDVALRCDPISGHVSLYWYRQALGQGPEFLTYFNYEAQQDKSGLPNDRFSAERPEGSISTLTIQRTEQRDSAMYRCASSTFSGWEAFFGQGTRLTVV.

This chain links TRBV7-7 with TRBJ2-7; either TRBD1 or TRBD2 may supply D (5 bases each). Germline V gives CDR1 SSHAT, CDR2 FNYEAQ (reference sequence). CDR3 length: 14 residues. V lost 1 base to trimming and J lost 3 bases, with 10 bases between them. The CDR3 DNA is TGTGCCAGCAGCTTAGACGTTGGGGGCTACGAGCAGTACTTC. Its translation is CASSLDVGGYEQYF.

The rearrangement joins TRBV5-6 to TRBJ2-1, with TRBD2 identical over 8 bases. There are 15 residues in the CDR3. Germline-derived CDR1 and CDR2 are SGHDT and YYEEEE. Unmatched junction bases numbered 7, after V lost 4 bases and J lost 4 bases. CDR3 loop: CASSRRTSTYNEQFF. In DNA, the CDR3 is TGTGCCAGCAGCCGAAGGACTAGCACTTACAATGAGCAGTTCTTC.

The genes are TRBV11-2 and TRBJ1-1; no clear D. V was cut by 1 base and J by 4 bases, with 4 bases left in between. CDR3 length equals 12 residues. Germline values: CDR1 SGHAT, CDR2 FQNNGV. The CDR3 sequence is CASSLGTTEAFF. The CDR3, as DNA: TGTGCCAGCAGCTTAGGGACCACTGAAGCTTTCTTT. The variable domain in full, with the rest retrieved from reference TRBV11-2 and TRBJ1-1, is EAGVAQSPRYKIIEKRQSVAFWCNPISGHATLYWYQQILGQGPKLLIQFQNNGVVDDSQLPKDRFSAERLKGVDSTLKIQPAKLEDSAVYLCASSLGTTEAFFGQGTRLTVV.

The DNA for the CDR3 is TGTGCCAGCAGCCAAGACCTACGCACAGATACGCAGTATTTT. Protein product: CASSQDLRTDTQYF. V and J are TRBV14 and TRBJ2-3; D is unclear. The CDR3 consists of 14 residues. V was shortened by 0 bases and J by 1 base, with 5 bases between the two germline ends. CDR1 and CDR2 from the germline V gene are SGHDN and FVKESK.

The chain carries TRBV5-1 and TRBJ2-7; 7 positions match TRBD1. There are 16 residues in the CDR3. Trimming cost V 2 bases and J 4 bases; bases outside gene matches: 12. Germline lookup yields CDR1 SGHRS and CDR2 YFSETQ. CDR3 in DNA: TGCGCCAGCAGCTTCGGAACAGACAGGGTTCGGTACGAGCAGTACTTC. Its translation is CASSFGTDRVRYEQYF.

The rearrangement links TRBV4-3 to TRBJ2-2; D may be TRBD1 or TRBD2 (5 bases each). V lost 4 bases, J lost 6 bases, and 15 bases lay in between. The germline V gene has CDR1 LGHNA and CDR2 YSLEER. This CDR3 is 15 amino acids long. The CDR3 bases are TGCGCCAGCAGCCCAAATTACGGGACGCCCGGGGAGCTGTTTTTT. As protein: CASSPNYGTPGELFF.

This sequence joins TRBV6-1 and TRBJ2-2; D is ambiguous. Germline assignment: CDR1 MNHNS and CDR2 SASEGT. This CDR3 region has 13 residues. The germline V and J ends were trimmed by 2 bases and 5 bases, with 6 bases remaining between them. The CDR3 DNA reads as TGTGCCAGCAGTGAACGGGCAACCGGGGAGCTGTTTTTT. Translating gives CASSERATGELFF.

The CDR3 DNA reads TGCGCCAGCAGCTCCTCTGAGGGGGATTTCGATGAAAAACTGTTTTTT. Protein product: CASSSSEGDFDEKLFF. The chain combines TRBV5-1 with TRBJ1-4; tentatively, D is TRBD1 (6 bases). CDR1 is SGHRS and CDR2 is YFSETQ in the germline V gene. This CDR3 is 16 amino acids long. Trimming stripped 3 bases from V and 6 bases from J, with 18 bases between.